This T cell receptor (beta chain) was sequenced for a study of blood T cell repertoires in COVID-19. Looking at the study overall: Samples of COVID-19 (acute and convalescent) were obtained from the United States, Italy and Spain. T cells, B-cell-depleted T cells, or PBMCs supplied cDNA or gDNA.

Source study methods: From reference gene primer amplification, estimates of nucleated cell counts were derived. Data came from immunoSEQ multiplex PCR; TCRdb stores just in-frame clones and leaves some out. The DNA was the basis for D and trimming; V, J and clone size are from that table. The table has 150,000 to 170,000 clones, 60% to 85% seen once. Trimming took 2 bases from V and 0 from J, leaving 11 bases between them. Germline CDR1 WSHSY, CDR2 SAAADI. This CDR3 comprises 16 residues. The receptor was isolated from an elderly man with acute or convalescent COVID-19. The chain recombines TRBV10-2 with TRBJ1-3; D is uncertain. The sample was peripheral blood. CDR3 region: CASSEPASDSGNTIYF. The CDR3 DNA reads TGCGCCAGCAGTGAGCCCGCGTCTGACTCTGGAAACACCATATATTTT.